The TCR beta chain under discussion was sequenced for a study of Ad26.COV2.S vaccination and SARS-CoV-2 variants. This clone is a singleton in its sample. Antigen specificity is unknown. The repertoire was sequenced with immunoSEQ multiplex PCR; TCRdb's copy has only in-frame clones and lacks some. Of roughly 380,000 clones listed, 92% are singletons. Study findings and constraints: Vaccine recipients had higher spike-specific TCR breadth than placebo recipients.

V lost 5 bases to trimming and J lost 11 bases, with 10 bases between them. Germline CDR1 LNHDA, CDR2 SQIVND (reference sequence). This CDR3 contains 11 residues. V and J are TRBV19 and TRBJ1-5; D call uncertain. The clonotype was recovered from a human donor who had recovered from COVID-19. This specimen was peripheral blood, taken after recovery from COVID-19. The CDR3 sequence is CASSWLSAQHF. The CDR3 region has the DNA TGTGCCAGTAGTTGGCTATCAGCCCAGCATTTT.